A single sample is the source of the 29 T cell receptor beta chains below, sequenced in a study of blood T cells in healthy people across ages. It was with a sample-barcoded 5' primer and a J-beta primer mix that a second PCR of about 6 to 12 cycles was run. TCRdb fed the 5' RACE reads into MiXCR, producing one record per CDR3 protein. The sample carries 800,000 or so distinct CDR3 sequences, more than 35% recorded once. The source material was blood. Receptors originate from a man at least 80 years old in good health.

Notes on this clonotype: A junction end diverges from the germline sequence, so it may reflect a read error. This chain uses TRBV27 with TRBJ2-3, with D possibly being TRBD1 (6 bases). This CDR3 spans 17 amino acids. Germline CDR1 MNHEY, CDR2 SMNVEV (reference sequence). CDR3 DNA sequence: TGTGCCGGCAGTTTTTTTCCACAGGGCCCTAGCACAGATACGCAGTATTTT. Translated, it gives CAGSFFPQGPSTDTQYF.

The CDR3 DNA follows: TGCAGTGCTGGAGGGGGCCGGGAATTAGCCAAAAACATTCAGTACTTC. Residues: CSAGGGRELAKNIQYF. The chain is built from TRBV20-1 and TRBJ2-4; D is perhaps TRBD1 (7 bases). Trimming left V 5 bases short and J 0 bases short, with 17 bases between. The CDR3 is 16 residues long. The germline V gene encodes CDR1 DFQATT and CDR2 SNEGSKA (reference sequence).

A few counts support this clonotype. The chain couples TRBV4-2 to TRBJ1-5; the match to TRBD1 covers 10 bases. Germline CDR1 LGHNA, CDR2 YNFKEQ. There are 16 residues in the CDR3. The trim removed 4 bases at V and 3 bases at J, leaving 6 bases unmatched. The CDR3 DNA sequence: TGTGCCAGCAGCCCGGGGACAGGGGCCCCCAATCAGCCCCAGCATTTT. Its translation: CASSPGTGAPNQPQHF.

The chain carries TRBV27 and TRBJ2-1; no clear D. CDR3 size: 13 residues. Germline CDR1 and CDR2: MNHEY and SMNVEV (reference sequence). Trimming left V 3 bases short and J 8 bases short, with 11 bases between. The CDR3 loop is CASSLGSKDEQFF. CDR3 bases: TGTGCCAGCAGTTTGGGAAGTAAAGATGAGCAGTTCTTC.

V usage is TRBV2 and J usage is TRBJ2-5; D remains ambiguous. Germline CDR1 reads SNHLY; CDR2 reads FYNNEI. The CDR3 consists of 15 residues. V lost 3 bases, J lost 11 bases, and 22 bases lay in between. This CDR3 reads CASSDTLHGYNEQYF. The CDR3 DNA reads TGTGCCAGCAGTGATACTTTACACGGTTACAATGAGCAGTACTTC.

This clonotype turned up a few times. This chain links TRBV2 with TRBJ2-2; D unresolved. CDR3 length equals 15 residues. V lost 3 bases and J lost 2, with 10 bases in between. Per the germline V gene, CDR1 is SNHLY and CDR2 is FYNNEI. The CDR3 protein is CASSDGPTNTGELFF. The CDR3 coding sequence is TGTGCCAGCAGTGACGGGCCAACTAACACCGGGGAGCTGTTTTTT.

The rearrangement links TRBV10-3 to TRBJ2-5; 11 bases align to TRBD2. The end of the DNA aligns better with TRBJ2-7, so the J call may be wrong. Germline assignment: CDR1 ENHRY and CDR2 SYGVKD. This CDR3 spans 15 amino acids. In DNA form, the CDR3 reads TGTGCCATCAGTGATGTAGTAGCGGGAGGGCTCGAGCAGTACTTC. As protein: CAISDVVAGGLEQYF.

With regard to this clonotype: A clone one base away is much larger, so this may be a read error. CDR3 in DNA: TGTGCCAGCAGCGCCGGGACCGGGTACCAAGAGACCCTGTACTTC. Its protein product is CASSAGTGYQETLYF. This sequence joins TRBV4-2 and TRBJ2-5; D assignment may be TRBD1 or TRBD2 (5 bases each). Germline CDR1 is LGHNA and CDR2 is YNFKEQ. CDR3 length: 15 residues.

The gene calls are TRBV28 and TRBJ1-2; TRBD1 matches at 9 bases. The CDR3 is made up of 16 amino acids. CDR1 and CDR2 from the germline V gene are MDHEN and SYDVKM. After removal of 5 bases from V and 7 bases from J, the junction contained 14 bases not matched to a gene. Here the CDR3 DNA reads TGTGCCAGCAGTACTGATACAGGGGGCGCAGTGAGTGGCTACACCTTC. It yields the protein CASSTDTGGAVSGYTF.

This clonotype was detected only a few times. The genes are TRBV12-3 or TRBV12-4 and TRBJ2-7; D perhaps matches TRBD2 (7 bases). The CDR3 extends over 15 amino acids. Trimming removed 11 bases from V and 0 bases from J, with 20 bases in between. CDR3 amino acids: CASNRGGGGSYEQYF. The CDR3 region has the DNA TGTGCCTCGAACCGCGGGGGAGGGGGCTCCTACGAGCAGTACTTC.

This sequence joins TRBV11-2 and TRBJ2-1; D is perhaps TRBD2 (6 bases). V lost 4 bases and J 5 bases, leaving 12 bases between the germline ends. The germline V gene has CDR1 SGHAT and CDR2 FQNNGV. The length of the CDR3 is 14 residues. The CDR3 nucleotides read TGTGCCAGCAGCTCGACTAGGCAAAACAATGAGCAGTTCTTC. It translates to CASSSTRQNNEQFF.

The gene calls are TRBV20-1 and TRBJ2-6, with D uncertain. The germline V gene has CDR1 DFQATT and CDR2 SNEGSKA (reference sequence). The CDR3 runs to 14 residues. Trimming cost V 5 bases and J 3 bases, with 11 bases left between them. The CDR3, as DNA: TGCAGTGCTTCGAACCTCTTTGGGGCCAACGTCCTGACTTTC. Its translation is CSASNLFGANVLTF.

J is TRBJ1-5 and V is TRBV20-1, with a possible D match to TRBD1 (5 bases). This CDR3 contains 15 residues. With 0 bases removed from V and 10 bases from J, the gap between germline ends came to 19 bases. CDR1 and CDR2 from the germline V gene are DFQATT and SNEGSKA (reference sequence). Written as DNA, the CDR3 is TGCAGTGCTAGAGATGTACAGGCCTCCAAGGGTCCCCAGCATTTT. Its protein is CSARDVQASKGPQHF.

CDR3 DNA: TGCAGTGCTAGAGATAGTCTTCCTAGCGGGGCTTCTAGCTCCTACGAGCAGTACTTC. It translates to CSARDSLPSGASSSYEQYF. The rearrangement uses TRBV20-1 and TRBJ2-7, with TRBD2 matching 9 bases. Looked up from germline, CDR1 is DFQATT and CDR2 is SNEGSKA (reference sequence). This CDR3 has 19 amino acids. The trim removed 0 bases at V and 0 bases at J, leaving 15 bases unmatched.

This clonotype was observed at least ten times. J is TRBJ2-5 and V is TRBV6-5, with 9 bases that match TRBD1. The CDR3 has 15 residues. J lost 2 bases, V lost 5 bases, and 6 bases had no gene match. The germline CDR1 and CDR2 sequences are MNHEY and SVGAGI. The CDR3 nucleotides read TGTGCCAGCAGTCGTACAGGGGGCCTACAAGAGACCCAGTACTTC. Protein: CASSRTGGLQETQYF.

Points on this clonotype: A junction end diverges from the germline sequence, so it may reflect a read error. The chain has TRBV2 and TRBJ2-7, with D possibly TRBD2 on 5 matching bases. The CDR3 has 13 residues. Looked up from germline, CDR1 is SNHLY and CDR2 is FYNNEI. This CDR3 is CASSEGLLWEQCF. Here the CDR3 DNA reads TGTGCCAGCAGTGAAGGGTTACTGTGGGAGCAGTGCTTC. Variable domain in full (rest from reference TRBV2 and TRBJ2-7): EPEVTQTPSHQVTQMGQEVILRCVPISNHLYFYWYRQILGQKVEFLVSFYNNEISEKSEIFDDQFSVERPDGSNFTLKIRSTKLEDSAMYFCASSEGLLWEQCFGPGTRLTVT.

This clonotype was found a few times. This chain uses TRBV20-1 with TRBJ2-3; D possibly corresponds to TRBD2 (6 bases). The V and J ends lost 0 bases and 3 bases respectively, with 22 bases between them. This CDR3 has 18 residues. The germline gives CDR1 DFQATT, CDR2 SNEGSKA (reference sequence). DNA for the CDR3: TGCAGTGCTAGAGATCGTTTTCTCCGGGGCGGGAAAACAGATACGCAGTATTTT. Its protein is CSARDRFLRGGKTDTQYF.

This chain links TRBV6-1 with TRBJ1-5; the D gene is possibly TRBD1 (5 bases). This CDR3 has 13 amino acids. Germline V gene lookup returns CDR1 MNHNS and CDR2 SASEGT. The V and J ends lost 7 bases and 8 bases respectively, with 15 bases between them. The CDR3 sequence: CASISGRDKPQHF. In DNA, the CDR3 is TGTGCCAGCATAAGTGGCAGGGATAAGCCCCAGCATTTT.

CDR3 in amino acids: CASSEAASPGYNEQFF. CDR3 coding DNA: TGTGCCAGCAGTGAAGCAGCGAGTCCCGGGTACAATGAGCAGTTCTTC. V and J are TRBV25-1 and TRBJ2-1; no clear D gene. The CDR3 loop spans 16 amino acids. Trimming stripped 2 bases from V and 4 bases from J, with 15 bases between. Germline V gene sequence: CDR1 MGHDK, CDR2 SYGVNS.

This clonotype came up a few times. This chain connects TRBV12-3 or TRBV12-4 to TRBJ1-2, with D perhaps matching TRBD1 (5 bases). The CDR3 is made up of 13 amino acids. Trimming took off 5 bases at V and 4 bases at J, with 11 bases between the two ends. CDR3 nucleotides: TGTGCCAGCAGTCGGACAACCGCCTATGGCTACACCTTC. Its translation is CASSRTTAYGYTF.

Turning to this clonotype: A read error may explain this, as a much larger clone is one base away. The chain has TRBV20-1 and TRBJ2-7; 16 positions match TRBD2. Germline trimming cut 6 bases from V and 5 bases from J; bases unmatched to any gene: 10. Germline CDR1 is DFQATT and CDR2 is SNEGSKA (reference sequence). The length of the CDR3 is 16 residues. The CDR3 bases are TGCAGTGCCCCCGGGACTAGCGGGAGGGTGGTCAACGAGCAGTACTTC. This translates into CSAPGTSGRVVNEQYF.

This clonotype turned up a few times. The chain combines TRBV6-1 with TRBJ1-2; possible D gene TRBD1, 6 bases. From germline, CDR1 is MNHNS and CDR2 SASEGT. Trimming left V 4 bases short and J 6 bases short, with 15 bases between. CDR3 size: 14 residues. CDR3: CASSVLTGGDGYTF. CDR3 coding DNA: TGTGCCAGCAGTGTTCTGACGGGGGGCGATGGCTACACCTTC.

The chain joins TRBV20-1 to TRBJ2-1, with TRBD2 identical over 9 bases. The end of the DNA is better explained by TRBJ2-7, so the J call may be wrong. The CDR3 contains 15 residues. Germline V CDR1 and CDR2: DFQATT, SNEGSKA (reference sequence). The CDR3 DNA is TGCAGTGCTGCCTTAGCGGGAGTGTCCTACAATGAGCAGTACTTC. Residues: CSAALAGVSYNEQYF.

The gene calls are TRBV5-4 and TRBJ1-2; the D gene is possibly TRBD1 (6 bases). V lost 1 base and J 3 bases, leaving 10 bases between the germline ends. This CDR3 is 14 amino acids long. Per germline, CDR1 SGHNT and CDR2 YYREEE (reference sequence). DNA of the CDR3: TGTGCCAGCAGCTTGCAGGGGTCTGACTATGGCTACACCTTC. It translates to CASSLQGSDYGYTF.

This clonotype was detected a few times. This chain connects TRBV29-1 to TRBJ2-5, with TRBD1 identical over 10 bases. Germline values: CDR1 SQVTM, CDR2 ANQGSEA. The CDR3 loop spans 12 amino acids. Trimming took 3 bases from V and 11 from J; bases not matched to a gene: 6. In nucleotides, the CDR3 is TGCAGCGTTGACCCTCAGGGACAGGGGCAGTACTTC. Amino acids: CSVDPQGQGQYF.

Concerning this clonotype itself: The junction departs from germline at one end; a sequencing error may be responsible. J is TRBJ2-5 and V is TRBV5-1, with D uncertain. The J call may be wrong; the DNA end is better matched by TRBJ2-7. The CDR3 contains 15 residues. The germline V gene has CDR1 SGHRS and CDR2 YFSETQ. CDR3 region: CVSSLGGRMMGEQYF. CDR3 DNA: TGCGTCAGCAGCTTGGGCGGACGGATGATGGGCGAGCAGTACTTC.

The gene calls are TRBV4-1 and TRBJ1-1; a weak D match, TRBD1 (5 bases). The germline V and J ends were trimmed by 4 bases and 7 bases, with 16 bases remaining between them. The germline V gene encodes CDR1 MGHRA and CDR2 YSYEKL. The CDR3 totals 14 residues. Written as DNA, the CDR3 is TGCGCCAGCAGCCCCCTGGGGGTTTTGGGTGAAGCTTTCTTT. It is translated as CASSPLGVLGEAFF.

V usage is TRBV29-1 and J usage is TRBJ2-5; 8 bases agree with TRBD2. The CDR3 totals 14 residues. Unmatched junction bases numbered 8, after V lost 3 bases and J lost 5 bases. In germline, CDR1 is SQVTM, CDR2 ANQGSEA. The CDR3 sequence: CSVDGSGVRETQYF. CDR3 bases: TGCAGCGTTGATGGTAGCGGGGTTCGGGAGACCCAGTACTTC.

This clonotype was detected a few times. The chain recombines TRBV11-3 with TRBJ2-7; D is ambiguous. V was trimmed by 5 bases and J by 5 bases, leaving 19 bases between them. The CDR3 contains 15 residues. Germline V gene sequence: CDR1 SGHNT, CDR2 YENEEA. The CDR3 sequence: CASSVPSASLDEQYF. Written as DNA, the CDR3 is TGTGCCAGCAGCGTACCTTCGGCTAGTTTGGACGAGCAGTACTTC.